These T cell receptor beta chains were read from a single sample in a study of regulatory T cells in long-lasting Graves disease. In TCRdb, the multiplex PCR reads were re-called with MiXCR into one record per CDR3 protein. The repertoire includes 450,000 to 650,000 distinct CDR3 sequences, around 16% of them detected once, and roughly 25% sits in the top ten. The data were also submitted as part of a second study, on T cells in Graves' hyperthyroidism and ophthalmopathy.

Sample: peripheral blood mononuclear cells (PBMCs), taken at new diagnosis, from a patient treated with antithyroid drugs. The receptors stem from a woman aged 35-65 years with Graves disease. The CDR3 runs from the conserved cysteine through the conserved F or W. The D gene is left open where the match is weak. Only part of the rows carry a size: once, few, many, or a class if the clone is expanded.

size: many; J: TRBJ2-3; D: TRBD2; V: TRBV27; DNA: TGTGCCAGCAGTTTCCTCCATAGCGGGGGGGCCGGAGATACGCAGTATTTT; CDR3: CASSFLHSGGAGDTQYF
size: -; J: TRBJ2-2; D: -; V: TRBV5-1; DNA: TGCGCCAGCAGCGCGGGGGCCTCCACCGGGGAGCTGTTTTTT; CDR3: CASSAGASTGELFF
size: few; J: TRBJ2-5; D: -; V: TRBV5-1; DNA: TGCGCCAGCAGCTTGGGCACAGGCCTGGGCGAGACCCAGTACTTC; CDR3: CASSLGTGLGETQYF
size: few; J: TRBJ1-5; D: -; V: TRBV30; DNA: TGTGCCTGGAGTGTCACAGGGTGGGTTGGGCAGCCCCAGCATTTT; CDR3: CAWSVTGWVGQPQHF
size: many; J: TRBJ1-5; D: -; V: TRBV6-1; DNA: TGTGCCAGCAGTGTTCCGGGGGAGCTCAATCAGCCCCAGCATTTT; CDR3: CASSVPGELNQPQHF
size: many; J: TRBJ1-6; D: -; V: TRBV3-1; DNA: TGTGCCAGCAGCCAAGGGGTTGGTTATAATTCACCCCTCCACTTT; CDR3: CASSQGVGYNSPLHF
size: -; J: TRBJ2-7; D: TRBD2; V: TRBV20-1; DNA: TGCAGTGCTAGCGTGGCTAGCGGGGGGAATATATACGAGCAGTACTTC; CDR3: CSASVASGGNIYEQYF
size: many; J: TRBJ2-7; D: -; V: TRBV2; DNA: TGTGCCAGCAGCGGATGGGCAGGCCCCGAGCAGTACTTC; CDR3: CASSGWAGPEQYF
size: -; J: TRBJ2-7; D: -; V: TRBV11-3; DNA: TGTGCCAACAGCTTAGAGGGCTACGAGCAGTACTTC; CDR3: CANSLEGYEQYF
size: few; J: TRBJ2-2; D: TRBD1; V: TRBV3-1; DNA: TGTGCCAGCAGCCAAGATAGGGGGACAGTTAACACCGGGGAGCTGTTTTTT; CDR3: CASSQDRGTVNTGELFF
size: many; J: TRBJ1-4; D: TRBD1; V: TRBV20-1; DNA: TGCAGTGCTTCAGGGGGCAGGGAAAAACTGTTTTTT; CDR3: CSASGGREKLFF
size: -; J: TRBJ2-5; D: -; V: TRBV2; DNA: TGTGCCAGCAGTACAATGGGGCAGGAGACCCAGTACTTC; CDR3: CASSTMGQETQYF
size: many; J: TRBJ2-7; D: TRBD2; V: TRBV20-1; DNA: TGCAGTGCTAGTCCCGCGGTTAGGATAGCGGGAACCTACGAGCAGTACTTC; CDR3: CSASPAVRIAGTYEQYF
size: -; J: TRBJ2-6; D: -; V: TRBV3-1; DNA: TGTGCCAGCAGCCAAGCTTACTCTGGGGCCAACGTCCTGACTTTC; CDR3: CASSQAYSGANVLTF
size: -; J: TRBJ2-2; D: -; V: TRBV6-2/TRBV6-3; DNA: TGTGCCAGCAGTTACGATTATCTAGGTACCGGGGAGCTGTTTTTT; CDR3: CASSYDYLGTGELFF
size: -; J: TRBJ1-1; D: -; V: TRBV4-1; DNA: TGCGCCAGCAGCCAAAGCCCCGGGGGTTACACTGAAGCTTTCTTT; CDR3: CASSQSPGGYTEAFF
size: many; J: TRBJ1-5; D: -; V: TRBV4-1; DNA: TGCGCCAGCAGCCAAGAGGGGGAGGGACCCCAGCATTTT; CDR3: CASSQEGEGPQHF
size: many; J: TRBJ2-7; D: TRBD1; V: TRBV28; DNA: TGTGCCAGCAGGGCCGGGACAGGGGTCCACGAGCAGTACTTC; CDR3: CASRAGTGVHEQYF
size: many; J: TRBJ1-5; D: -; V: TRBV6-2/TRBV6-3; DNA: TGTGCCAGCAGCTTACATCCCTCAAATCAGCCCCAGCATTTT; CDR3: CASSLHPSNQPQHF
size: -; J: TRBJ1-2; D: -; V: TRBV29-1; DNA: TGCAGCGTTGCCTTAGGCGAATATGGCTACACCTTC; CDR3: CSVALGEYGYTF
size: few; J: TRBJ1-6; D: TRBD1; V: TRBV7-2; DNA: TGTGCCAGCAGCCGGGACAGCCAACATAATTCACCCCTCCACTTT; CDR3: CASSRDSQHNSPLHF
size: -; J: TRBJ1-5; D: -; V: TRBV12-3/TRBV12-4; DNA: TGTGCCAGCAGTTCCAGACGGAGCAATCAGCCCCAGCATTTT; CDR3: CASSSRRSNQPQHF
size: many; J: TRBJ1-1; D: TRBD1; V: TRBV7-9; DNA: TGTGCCAGCAGCTTAGTGTCCAGGGGGCGTTTCTTT; CDR3: CASSLVSRGRFF
size: few; J: TRBJ2-3; D: TRBD2; V: TRBV2; DNA: TGTGCCAGCAGGACCATATACCGCGGGGGGGACACAGATACGCAGTATTTT; CDR3: CASRTIYRGGDTDTQYF
size: -; J: TRBJ1-5; D: -; V: TRBV27; DNA: TGTGCCAGCAGTCCAACCGGCGGTCAGCCCCAGCATTTT; CDR3: CASSPTGGQPQHF
size: -; J: TRBJ2-5; D: TRBD2; V: TRBV5-6; DNA: TGTGCCAGCAGCGAGACCGGGACTAGCGGGGTCATTGACCAAGAGACCCAGTACTTC; CDR3: CASSETGTSGVIDQETQYF
size: many; J: TRBJ1-4; D: -; V: TRBV20-1; DNA: TGCAGTGCTAGTTCGAAGGAAAAACTGTTTTTT; CDR3: CSASSKEKLFF
size: many; J: TRBJ2-1; D: TRBD2; V: TRBV2; DNA: TGTGCCAGCAGTGAAGTTCTAGCGGGGGAACGGGAGTTCTTC; CDR3: CASSEVLAGEREFF
size: -; J: TRBJ2-3; D: -; V: TRBV20-1; DNA: TGCAGTGCTAGTGCGGGCACAGATACGCAGTATTTT; CDR3: CSASAGTDTQYF
size: many; J: TRBJ1-6; D: -; V: TRBV7-2; DNA: TGTGCCAGCAGCTTAGCGACCACGCCTCGGACCCTCCACTTT; CDR3: CASSLATTPRTLHF
size: -; J: TRBJ2-3; D: TRBD2; V: TRBV15; DNA: TGTGCCACCAGCTCCCCCCCCGGGACTAGCTTCACAGATACGCAGTATTTT; CDR3: CATSSPPGTSFTDTQYF
size: few; J: TRBJ2-1; D: TRBD2; V: TRBV7-9; DNA: TGTGCCAGCAGCCCCTCTAGACTAGCTATCAATGAGCAGTTCTTC; CDR3: CASSPSRLAINEQFF
size: many; J: TRBJ1-2; D: -; V: TRBV12-3/TRBV12-4; DNA: TGTGCCAGCAGCCTCGGGCCCGCGGATGGCTACACCTTC; CDR3: CASSLGPADGYTF
size: few; J: TRBJ1-1; D: TRBD1; V: TRBV6-1; DNA: TGTGCCAGCAGTGAAGGGAGGGACAGGGCTGAAGCTTTCTTT; CDR3: CASSEGRDRAEAFF
size: many; J: TRBJ1-2; D: TRBD1; V: TRBV28; DNA: TGTGCCAGCAGTTCACCCCTGACAGGGGGCGCCTATGGCTACACCTTC; CDR3: CASSSPLTGGAYGYTF
size: -; J: TRBJ1-2; D: -; V: TRBV10-3; DNA: TGTGCCATCACCGCGGAGGGCCATGGCTACACCTTC; CDR3: CAITAEGHGYTF
size: many; J: TRBJ2-2; D: TRBD1; V: TRBV12-3/TRBV12-4; DNA: TGTGCCAGCAGTCCGGGACAGGGGTCAGAGCTGTTTTTT; CDR3: CASSPGQGSELFF
size: few; J: TRBJ2-4; D: -; V: TRBV11-2; DNA: TGTGCCAGTAGCACGACAGGGGAGGGCATTCAGTACTTC; CDR3: CASSTTGEGIQYF
size: many; J: TRBJ1-6; D: TRBD1; V: TRBV19; DNA: TGTGCCAGTAGTATAGGAATGGGACAGGGTAATTCACCCCTCCACTTT; CDR3: CASSIGMGQGNSPLHF
size: -; J: TRBJ1-2; D: -; V: TRBV12-3/TRBV12-4; DNA: TGTGCCAGCAGCCTACGTCAGGGGGGCTACACCTTC; CDR3: CASSLRQGGYTF
size: many; J: TRBJ2-7; D: TRBD1; V: TRBV28; DNA: TGTGCCAGCAGCACCACCGGGACAGGGGCCTACGAGCAGTACTTC; CDR3: CASSTTGTGAYEQYF
size: many; J: TRBJ1-1; D: -; V: TRBV28; DNA: TGTGCCAGCAGTTCTCCACGGACAGCAAGCACTGAAGCTTTCTTT; CDR3: CASSSPRTASTEAFF
size: many; J: TRBJ2-1; D: TRBD2; V: TRBV3-1; DNA: TGTGCCAGCAGCCAAGATTACGCTAGCGGAAGGCGGCAGTTCTTC; CDR3: CASSQDYASGRRQFF
size: -; J: TRBJ2-2; D: TRBD2; V: TRBV5-1; DNA: TGCGCCAGCAGCCCCGCGAGCGGGGGCCACGGCGGGGAGCTGTTTTTT; CDR3: CASSPASGGHGGELFF
size: -; J: TRBJ2-3; D: -; V: TRBV20-1; DNA: TGCAGTGCTAGAGATCAGGGGAGTACGCAGTATTTT; CDR3: CSARDQGSTQYF
size: few; J: TRBJ2-5; D: -; V: TRBV20-1; DNA: TGCAGTGCTAGAGGGCTAGGAGGGGAGACCCAGTACTTC; CDR3: CSARGLGGETQYF
size: few; J: TRBJ2-1; D: -; V: TRBV14; DNA: TGTGCCAGCAGCCAATGGGGGGGCAGGGAAAATGAGCAGTTCTTC; CDR3: CASSQWGGRENEQFF